The 14 T cell receptor beta chains presented below share a single source sample, sequenced in a study of shared clonotypes between healthy human individuals. Naive CD8 populations comprised CD45RO-negative cells positively selected for CCR7, excluding terminally differentiated effector memory CD45RA+ cells. TCRdb's table, derived via immunoSEQ multiplex PCR, lists solely in-frame clones and lacks some. Here the sample spans some 1,900,000 clones, roughly 95% being singletons. The sequencing sample was made of naive CD8+ T cells sorted from blood. The origin of the receptors is a man in his late teens or twenties in good health.

This clone was seen once. The identical CDR3 is also encoded by other nucleotide sequences in the sample. This chain links TRBV19 with TRBJ2-2; 9 bases line up with TRBD1. V lost 6 bases and J lost 1; bases outside the gene matches: 0. Germline V gene sequence: CDR1 LNHDA, CDR2 SQIVND (reference sequence). This CDR3 has 14 residues. This chain's CDR3 is CASRDRGNTGELFF. The CDR3 DNA sequence: TGTGCCAGTAGGGACAGGGGGAACACCGGGGAGCTGTTTTTT.

The genes are TRBV27 and TRBJ1-2; D perhaps matches TRBD1 (6 bases). The germline gives CDR1 MNHEY, CDR2 SMNVEV (reference sequence). Trimming cost V 7 bases and J 3 bases, with 12 bases left between them. The CDR3 has 13 residues. The CDR3: CASKGGAYYGYTF. CDR3 DNA: TGTGCCAGCAAGGGGGGCGCATACTATGGCTACACCTTC.

This chain connects TRBV18 to TRBJ2-7; D perhaps matches TRBD1 (6 bases). The germline CDR1 and CDR2 sequences are KGHSH and LQKENI. CDR3 size: 16 residues. V was shortened by 3 bases and J by 2 bases, with 17 bases between the two germline ends. The CDR3 DNA sequence: TGTGCCAGCTCACCGTCCAACAGGGTGTTACCCTACGAGCAGTACTTC. Translating it yields CASSPSNRVLPYEQYF.

V is TRBV29-1 and J is TRBJ1-2, with a tentative D call TRBD1 (5 bases). V gave up 1 base and J gave up 4 bases, with 13 bases separating them. CDR3 size: 14 residues. Germline CDR1 reads SQVTM; CDR2 reads ANQGSEA. CDR3 coding DNA: TGCAGCGTTGAAGGAGGGGAATTCAGCTATGGCTACACCTTC. It encodes CSVEGGEFSYGYTF.

This chain uses TRBV30 with TRBJ1-3; D gene unclear. The germline V and J ends were trimmed by 5 bases and 2 bases, with 10 bases remaining between them. CDR1 and CDR2 from the germline V gene are GTSNPN and SVGIG (reference sequence). The CDR3 loop spans 13 amino acids. The CDR3 DNA reads TGTGCCTGGGGGGAGCAGCCTGGAAACACCATATATTTT. This codes for CAWGEQPGNTIYF.

The chain has TRBV6-6 and TRBJ2-5; D unresolved. This CDR3 has 15 amino acids. V was trimmed by 0 bases and J by 3 bases, leaving 11 bases between them. Looked up from germline, CDR1 is MNHNY and CDR2 is SVGAGI (reference sequence). The CDR3 sequence is CASSYSIGTKETQYF. For the CDR3, the DNA is TGTGCCAGCAGTTACTCGATTGGTACTAAAGAGACCCAGTACTTC.

J is TRBJ1-2 and V is TRBV6-1; possible D gene TRBD1, 6 bases. CDR1 MNHNS and CDR2 SASEGT come from the germline V gene. V was shortened by 3 bases and J by 4 bases, with 12 bases between the two germline ends. The CDR3 runs 14 residues. CDR3 sequence (DNA): TGTGCCAGCAGTGAGAGGGGGGGGACCTATGGCTACACCTTC. Its protein is CASSERGGTYGYTF.

The rearrangement uses TRBV7-5 and TRBJ1-2. TRBV7-5 is shown as a pseudogene. This CDR3 region has 14 residues. CDR3 residues: CARSFLVGDYGYTF. For the CDR3, the DNA is TGTGCCAGAAGCTTCCTGGTTGGAGACTATGGCTACACCTTC.

This rearrangement joins TRBV11-1 to TRBJ2-7; the match to TRBD1 covers 10 bases. Trimming took 8 bases from V and 6 from J; bases not matched to a gene: 16. The CDR3 extends over 16 amino acids. Germline assignment: CDR1 SGHAT and CDR2 FQDESV (reference sequence). CDR3 loop: CASASMIGTGVREQYF. The CDR3 DNA reads as TGTGCCAGCGCAAGTATGATAGGGACAGGGGTGCGCGAGCAGTACTTC. Full variable domain (outside the CDR3, taken from reference TRBV11-1 and TRBJ2-7): EAEVAQSPRYKITEKSQAVAFWCDPISGHATLYWYRQILGQGPELLVQFQDESVVDDSQLPKDRFSAERLKGVDSTLKIQPAELGDSAMYLCASASMIGTGVREQYFGPGTRLTVT.

This clone is a singleton in its sample. The chain is built from TRBV30 and TRBJ2-7; TRBD2 might be the D (6 bases). Germline CDR1 is GTSNPN and CDR2 is SVGIG (reference sequence). The CDR3 has 13 amino acids. V was shortened by 0 bases and J by 8 bases, with 14 bases between the two germline ends. CDR3 nucleotides: TGTGCCTGGAGTGTACGGGGGAACCCGAAGCAGTACTTC. Protein product: CAWSVRGNPKQYF.

The chain joins TRBV25-1 to TRBJ1-4, with D perhaps matching TRBD1 (5 bases). Germline values: CDR1 MGHDK, CDR2 SYGVNS. V was cut by 1 base and J by 7 bases, with 13 bases left in between. CDR3 length equals 15 residues. As DNA, the CDR3 is TGTGCCAGCAGTGAATTCGGGACGGTCGGTGAAAAACTGTTTTTT. Translation: CASSEFGTVGEKLFF.

The chain joins TRBV4-1 to TRBJ1-1; 7 positions match TRBD1. The CDR3 is 12 residues long. CDR1 is MGHRA, CDR2 YSYEKL, per germline. Germline trimming cut 8 bases from V and 7 bases from J; bases unmatched to any gene: 7. CDR3: CASRTGGLEAFF. CDR3 in DNA: TGCGCCAGCCGGACAGGAGGCCTTGAAGCTTTCTTT.

V usage is TRBV15 and J usage is TRBJ2-7, with D maybe TRBD2 (5 bases). The CDR3 runs 14 residues. CDR1 and CDR2 from the germline V gene are LNHNV and YYDKDF (reference sequence). Trimming removed 1 base from V and 9 bases from J, with 16 bases in between. The DNA for the CDR3 is TGTGCCACCAGCAGAGGACCCCACCGGGGAAGGCAGTACTTC. It translates to CATSRGPHRGRQYF.

With regard to this clone: The sample carries other DNA sequences with the same CDR3. The chain is built from TRBV6-1 and TRBJ2-7, with 8 bases aligning to TRBD1. Looked up from germline, CDR1 is MNHNS and CDR2 is SASEGT. Unmatched junction bases numbered 5, after V lost 3 bases and J lost 4 bases. The CDR3 extends over 14 amino acids. CDR3 sequence (DNA): TGTGCCAGCAGTGAGGGGCAGGGGGCTTACGAGCAGTACTTC. This encodes CASSEGQGAYEQYF.